This TCR beta chain was recovered during a study of response to subunit inactivated influenza vaccine. This clonotype has a handful of counts. TCRdb itself ran the RT-PCR reads through MiXCR, one entry per CDR3 protein. Here the sample spans around 200,000 distinct CDR3 sequences, roughly 8.7% being singletons. This CDR3 spans 14 amino acids. Germline lookup yields CDR1 LGHDT and CDR2 YNNKEL (reference sequence). The V and J ends lost 5 bases and 4 bases, in that order; junction bases with no gene match: 6. This clonotype was sampled from a man in his fifties or sixties who received an inactivated influenza vaccine. The material was non-naive T cells sorted from PBMCs, obtained on the day of vaccination. This sequence joins TRBV3-1 and TRBJ1-2, with TRBD1 identical over 8 bases. The CDR3 DNA follows: TGTGCCAGCAGCATCCGGACAGGGTCCTATGGCTACACCTTC. It is translated as CASSIRTGSYGYTF.